The source of this T cell receptor (beta chain) is a study of OX40 agonist ivuxolimab in advanced cancers. The length of the CDR3 is 13 residues. Trimming took off 1 base at V and 4 bases at J, with 6 bases between the two ends. Germline-derived CDR1 and CDR2 are SGHRS and YFSETQ. Sequenced by immunoSEQ multiplex PCR; TCRdb stores in-frame clones only, minus some. This sample has tens of thousands of clones, with about 87% found just once. The table lists this clone with a few counts. The receptor was derived from an adult with an advanced solid tumor such as melanoma, head and neck, liver or kidney cancer. The source was CD4+ or CD8+ T cells sorted from blood, collected in a trial of the OX40 agonist ivuxolimab. The V call is TRBV5-1, the J call TRBJ1-5; no clear D gene. The CDR3 region has the DNA TGCGCCAGCAGCTTGTCGGAAAATCAGCCCCAGCATTTT. Its protein is CASSLSENQPQHF.